This paragraph reports one T cell receptor beta chain. The target antigen is unknown. The V end was cut by 3 bases, the J end by 1 base, with 9 bases between. This CDR3 is built from 14 residues. Looked up from germline, CDR1 is LNHDA and CDR2 is SQIVND (reference sequence). The data were taken from a study of cytomegalovirus exposure and HLA in healthy donors. Study-level background: Around 80 million unique TCR sequences came from HLA-typed donors in an early release. Overall study findings and caveats: CMV serostatus was the sole immune exposure information available. Cytomegalovirus association was assigned to 170 or so TCR beta chains.

Primers included in the PCR were 60 Vbeta and 13 Jbeta primers. Data came from immunoSEQ multiplex PCR; TCRdb stores just in-frame clones and leaves some out. The specimen's table records about 130,000 clones. Sequenced input: PBMCs. The chain recombines TRBV19 with TRBJ1-2, with a possible D match to TRBD1 (5 bases). The TCR sequence derives from a woman aged 40 to 49 in good health and CMV-seropositive. The CDR3 sequence: CASSMAGGNYGYTF. CDR3 DNA: TGTGCCAGTAGTATGGCGGGGGGTAACTATGGCTACACCTTC.